These 18 T cell receptor beta chains were all obtained from the same sample, sequenced in a study of blood T cell repertoires in COVID-19. Generated by immunoSEQ multiplex PCR, the TCRdb table keeps only in-frame clones and is missing some. The sample records 200,000 to 250,000 clones, about 85% being singletons. The sample was peripheral blood. Receptors were obtained from a man in his thirties or forties with active or convalescent COVID-19.

The chain is built from TRBV2 and TRBJ1-6; 8 bases fit TRBD1. Unmatched junction bases numbered 7, after V lost 6 bases and J lost 9 bases. This CDR3 region has 14 residues. Looked up from germline, CDR1 is SNHLY and CDR2 is FYNNEI. In nucleotides, the CDR3 is TGTGCCAGCAGGGACGGACAGGGAGGTTCACCCCTCCACTTT. Encoded protein: CASRDGQGGSPLHF.

This clone occurred a few times. The J gene is TRBJ2-1, the V gene TRBV9; 14 bases agree with TRBD2. There are 15 residues in the CDR3. Losses at the gene ends were 3 bases for V and 7 bases for J; bases not matched to a gene: 3. Germline loops: CDR1 SGDLS, CDR2 YYNGEE. The CDR3 sequence is CASSAGLAGGNEQFF. CDR3 nucleotides: TGTGCCAGCAGCGCCGGACTAGCGGGGGGTAATGAGCAGTTCTTC. Together with reference TRBV9 and TRBJ2-1, the CDR3 gives the full variable domain: DSGVTQTPKHLITATGQRVTLRCSPRSGDLSVYWYQQSLDQGLQFLIQYYNGEERAKGNILERFSAQQFPDLHSELNLSSLELGDSALYFCASSAGLAGGNEQFFGPGTRLTVL.

The rearrangement uses TRBV4-1 and TRBJ2-7; D might be TRBD1 (5 bases). The germline V gene has CDR1 MGHRA and CDR2 YSYEKL. The CDR3 loop spans 13 amino acids. Trimming took 3 bases from V and 3 from J, leaving 9 bases between them. The DNA of the CDR3 is TGCGCCAGCAGCCAGGACATGCGCTACGAGCAGTACTTC. Its translation: CASSQDMRYEQYF.

This rearrangement joins TRBV19 to TRBJ1-1; unclear D gene. This CDR3 spans 16 amino acids. Trimming cost V 8 bases and J 4 bases, with 23 bases left between them. CDR1 LNHDA and CDR2 SQIVND come from the germline V gene (reference sequence). CDR3 sequence reads: CASGPPTGAGITEAFF. CDR3 bases: TGTGCCAGTGGACCTCCCACCGGAGCGGGGATCACTGAAGCTTTCTTT.

This clone came up a few times. The chain carries TRBV6-5 and TRBJ1-4; 7 bases align to TRBD1. The CDR3 is made up of 16 amino acids. V lost 0 bases, J lost 4 bases, and 5 bases stayed unmatched. Looked up from germline, CDR1 is MNHEY and CDR2 is SVGAGI. In DNA, the CDR3 is TGTGCCAGCAGTTACTCGGGGACAGTTGGTAATGAAAAACTGTTTTTT. It specifies CASSYSGTVGNEKLFF.

The sample holds one count of this clone. The chain links TRBV29-1 to TRBJ1-2, with 9 bases lining up with TRBD1. Germline loops: CDR1 SQVTM, CDR2 ANQGSEA. CDR3 length: 14 residues. The junction had 8 bases not matched to a gene; V was cut back by 5 bases and J by 4 bases. The CDR3 nucleotides read TGCAGCGTTTTTGGACAGGGGATCTCCTATGGCTACACCTTC. This encodes CSVFGQGISYGYTF.

The V call is TRBV28, the J call TRBJ1-1; 8 bases match TRBD1. V shed 3 bases and J 4 bases; nucleotides not matched to a gene: 7. Germline loops: CDR1 MDHEN, CDR2 SYDVKM. The CDR3 sequence is 15 residues long. The CDR3 bases are TGTGCCAGCAGTTTCTTCGGACAGGGAAGCACTGAAGCTTTCTTT. Translation gives CASSFFGQGSTEAFF.

The chain is built from TRBV3-1 (or the pseudogene TRBV3-2) and TRBJ1-2; no firm D call. The CDR3 consists of 12 residues. Germline CDR1 is LGHDT and CDR2 is YNNKEL (reference sequence). V lost 0 bases to trimming and J lost 9 bases, with 8 bases between them. The CDR3 protein is CASSQEKERYTF. The CDR3 coding sequence is TGTGCCAGCAGCCAAGAAAAGGAGCGCTACACCTTC.

As DNA, the CDR3 is TGTGCCAGCAGCTTGGGTGAAAGGGGGGGAGGCACTGAAGCTTTCTTT. Encoded protein: CASSLGERGGGTEAFF. The chain recombines TRBV11-2 with TRBJ1-1, with D perhaps TRBD1 (6 bases). The V and J ends lost 3 bases and 4 bases respectively, with 18 bases between them. The CDR3 spans 16 residues. From germline, CDR1 is SGHAT and CDR2 FQNNGV.

V usage is TRBV14 and J usage is TRBJ2-5; 8 nucleotides match TRBD2. Germline V lookup: CDR1 SGHDN, CDR2 FVKESK. This CDR3 is 16 amino acids long. V trimming: 4 bases; J trimming: 4 bases; junction bases outside the gene matches: 11. The CDR3 here is CASSPLAVLKGETQYF. The CDR3, as DNA: TGTGCCAGCAGCCCACTAGCGGTCCTAAAAGGAGAGACCCAGTACTTC.

This rearrangement joins TRBV2 to TRBJ2-2; 8 bases align to TRBD1. CDR1 and CDR2 from the germline V gene are SNHLY and FYNNEI. Germline trimming cut 5 bases from V and 0 bases from J; bases unmatched to any gene: 5. The CDR3 is 16 amino acids. The CDR3 here is CASSHPGGPNTGELFF. CDR3 sequence (DNA): TGTGCCAGCAGTCACCCAGGGGGCCCGAACACCGGGGAGCTGTTTTTT.

This clone was seen only a few times. The chain uses TRBV20-1 and TRBJ1-1, with D perhaps matching TRBD1 (6 bases). Germline V lookup: CDR1 DFQATT, CDR2 SNEGSKA (reference sequence). V was shortened by 6 bases and J by 6 bases, with 11 bases between the two germline ends. The CDR3 sequence is 11 residues long. The DNA for the CDR3 is TGCAGTGCGCCCAGGGGCGCTGAAGCTTTCTTT. Translating gives CSAPRGAEAFF.

This clone was seen a handful of times. Here the CDR3 DNA reads TGTGCCAGCAGCCCCGACAGAAACTATGGCTACACCTTC. It encodes CASSPDRNYGYTF. This chain uses TRBV5-4 with TRBJ1-2; tentatively, D is TRBD1 (5 bases). CDR1 and CDR2 from the germline V gene are SGHNT and YYREEE (reference sequence). The CDR3 has 13 amino acids. Trimming took off 4 bases at V and 2 bases at J, with 9 bases between the two ends. The full variable domain, in which reference TRBV5-4 and TRBJ1-2 provide the parts outside the CDR3, is ETGVTQSPTHLIKTRGQQVTLRCSSQSGHNTVSWYQQALGQGPQFIFQYYREEENGRGNFPPRFSGLQFPNYSSELNVNALELDDSALYLCASSPDRNYGYTFGSGTRLTVV.

This clone was recorded only once. The chain combines TRBV28 with TRBJ1-1; D ambiguous. The germline V gene has CDR1 MDHEN and CDR2 SYDVKM. The CDR3 has 15 residues. V lost 7 bases and J 0 bases, leaving 15 bases between the germline ends. In DNA, the CDR3 is TGTGCCAGCATGACAACGACCCCGTTGAACACTGAAGCTTTCTTT. Its protein is CASMTTTPLNTEAFF.

V is TRBV5-1 and J is TRBJ1-6; 11 bases align to TRBD1. The CDR3 spans 16 residues. CDR1 SGHRS and CDR2 YFSETQ come from the germline V gene. J lost 8 bases, V lost 2 bases, and 6 bases had no gene match. The CDR3 DNA reads as TGCGCCAGCAGCTTCGCTCGGACAGGGGGCGATTCACCCCTCCACTTT. Translating gives CASSFARTGGDSPLHF. Full variable domain (rest looked up from reference TRBV5-1 and TRBJ1-6): KAGVTQTPRYLIKTRGQQVTLSCSPISGHRSVSWYQQTPGQGLQFLFEYFSETQRNKGNFPGRFSGRQFSNSRSEMNVSTLELGDSALYLCASSFARTGGDSPLHFGNGTRLTVT.

This clone was found a few times. V gene TRBV30 combines with J gene TRBJ1-2; 8 bases map to TRBD1. Germline V gene data show CDR1 as GTSNPN and CDR2 as SVGIG (reference sequence). CDR3 length: 14 amino acids. V shed 8 bases, J shed 7 bases, and the junction held 15 bases outside the gene matches. CDR3: CAIFPDREKFGYTF. The CDR3 DNA reads TGTGCCATCTTCCCGGACAGGGAAAAATTTGGCTACACCTTC.

The chain has TRBV27 and TRBJ2-2; 10 bases are a match to TRBD2. Germline values: CDR1 MNHEY, CDR2 SMNVEV (reference sequence). Germline trimming cut 7 bases from V and 6 bases from J; bases unmatched to any gene: 14. This CDR3 has 17 residues. The DNA for the CDR3 is TGTGCCAGCACCGCCCTGTTTAGCGGGGGGCATCCCGGGGAGCTGTTTTTT. It is translated as CASTALFSGGHPGELFF.

This rearrangement joins TRBV7-2 to TRBJ2-1, with 7 bases matching TRBD2. Germline V gene lookup returns CDR1 SGHTA and CDR2 FQGNSA. The CDR3 is 14 amino acids. The J segment lost 9 bases and the V segment lost 0 bases, leaving 5 bases of the junction unmatched. The CDR3 spells CASSLATSPSEQFF. The CDR3, as DNA: TGTGCCAGCAGCTTAGCGACTAGCCCCAGTGAGCAGTTCTTC.